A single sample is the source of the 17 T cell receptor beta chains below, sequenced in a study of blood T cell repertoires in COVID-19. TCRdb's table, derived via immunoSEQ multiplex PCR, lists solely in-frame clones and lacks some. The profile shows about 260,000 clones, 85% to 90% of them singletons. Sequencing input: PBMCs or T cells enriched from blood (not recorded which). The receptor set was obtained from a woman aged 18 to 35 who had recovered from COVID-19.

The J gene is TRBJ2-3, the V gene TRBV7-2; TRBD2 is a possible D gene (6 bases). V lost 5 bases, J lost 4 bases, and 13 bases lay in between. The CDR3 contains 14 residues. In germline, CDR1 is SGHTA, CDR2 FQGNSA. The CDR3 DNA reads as TGTGCCAGCAGCCCGCAGGGAGGCTCAGATACGCAGTATTTT. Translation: CASSPQGGSDTQYF.

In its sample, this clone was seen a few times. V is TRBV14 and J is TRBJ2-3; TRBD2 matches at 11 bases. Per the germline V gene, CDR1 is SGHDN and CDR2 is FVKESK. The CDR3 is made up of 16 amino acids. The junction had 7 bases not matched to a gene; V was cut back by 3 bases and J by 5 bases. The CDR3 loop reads CASSQTLAGAGDTQYF. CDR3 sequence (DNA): TGTGCCAGCAGCCAGACACTAGCGGGGGCGGGAGATACGCAGTATTTT.

CDR3 loop: CASSLRQGNPNTSNQPQHF. DNA for the CDR3: TGTGCCAGCAGCCTGCGACAGGGAAATCCTAACACTAGCAATCAGCCCCAGCATTTT. The chain links TRBV2 to TRBJ1-5, with 7 bases identical to TRBD1. The CDR3 runs 19 residues. V was pared by 6 bases and J by 0 bases, with 17 bases of the junction left unmatched. Germline CDR1 is SNHLY and CDR2 is FYNNEI.

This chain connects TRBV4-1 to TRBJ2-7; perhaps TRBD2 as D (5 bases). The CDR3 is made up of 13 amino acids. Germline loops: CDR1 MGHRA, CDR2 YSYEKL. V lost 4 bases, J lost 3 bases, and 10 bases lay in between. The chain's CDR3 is CASSLDGIYEQYF. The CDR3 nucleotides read TGCGCCAGCAGCCTGGACGGGATCTACGAGCAGTACTTC.

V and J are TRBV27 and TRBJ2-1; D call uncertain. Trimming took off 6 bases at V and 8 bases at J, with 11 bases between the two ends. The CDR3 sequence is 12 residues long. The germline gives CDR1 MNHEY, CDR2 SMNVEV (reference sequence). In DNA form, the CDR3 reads TGTGCCAGCAGAAGAGGTAGAGATGAGCAGTTCTTC. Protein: CASRRGRDEQFF.

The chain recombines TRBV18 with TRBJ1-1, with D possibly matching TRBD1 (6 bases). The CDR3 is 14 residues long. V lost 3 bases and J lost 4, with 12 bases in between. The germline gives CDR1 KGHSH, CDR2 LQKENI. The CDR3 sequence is CASSPPGAATEAFF. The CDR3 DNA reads TGTGCCAGCTCACCGCCAGGGGCGGCCACTGAAGCTTTCTTT.

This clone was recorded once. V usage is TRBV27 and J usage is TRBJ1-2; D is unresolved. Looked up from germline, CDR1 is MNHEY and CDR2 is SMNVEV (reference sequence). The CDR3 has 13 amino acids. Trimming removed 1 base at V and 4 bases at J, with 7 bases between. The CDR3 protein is CASSLLGSYGYTF. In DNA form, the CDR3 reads TGTGCCAGCAGTTTATTAGGGAGCTATGGCTACACCTTC.

CDR3 nucleotide sequence: TGTGCCAGCAGCTCTCGACAGGGGAGTAATTCACCCCTCCACTTT. Protein product: CASSSRQGSNSPLHF. J is TRBJ1-6 and V is TRBV6-2 or TRBV6-3; 8 bases agree with TRBD1. Trimming cost V 6 bases and J 6 bases; bases outside gene matches: 7. The CDR3 has 15 amino acids. CDR1 and CDR2 from the germline V gene are MNHEY and SVGEGT.

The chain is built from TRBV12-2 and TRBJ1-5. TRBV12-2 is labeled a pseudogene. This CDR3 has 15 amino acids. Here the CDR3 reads CASRLEPPDVQPQHF. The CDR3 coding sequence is TGTGCAAGTCGCTTAGAGCCCCCTGATGTCCAGCCCCAGCATTTT.

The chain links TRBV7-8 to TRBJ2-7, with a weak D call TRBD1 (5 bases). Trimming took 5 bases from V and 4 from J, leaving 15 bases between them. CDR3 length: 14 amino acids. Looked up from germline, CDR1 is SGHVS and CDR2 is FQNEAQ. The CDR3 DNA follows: TGTGCCAGCAGCCCCCCGGCAGGGATATACGAGCAGTACTTC. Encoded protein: CASSPPAGIYEQYF.

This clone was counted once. The CDR3 bases are TGCAGTGCTAGTGACAGGGGGCAAGCAGATACGCAGTATTTT. Amino acid sequence: CSASDRGQADTQYF. This sequence joins TRBV20-1 and TRBJ2-3; 10 bases agree with TRBD1. CDR3 length equals 14 residues. Germline-derived CDR1 and CDR2 are DFQATT and SNEGSKA (reference sequence). The trim removed 3 bases at V and 4 bases at J, leaving 4 bases unmatched.

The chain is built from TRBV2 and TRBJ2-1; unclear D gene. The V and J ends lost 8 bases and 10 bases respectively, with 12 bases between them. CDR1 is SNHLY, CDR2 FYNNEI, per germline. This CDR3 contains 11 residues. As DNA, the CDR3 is TGTGCCAGCCGCCTCCTGGGCGAGCAGTTCTTC. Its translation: CASRLLGEQFF.

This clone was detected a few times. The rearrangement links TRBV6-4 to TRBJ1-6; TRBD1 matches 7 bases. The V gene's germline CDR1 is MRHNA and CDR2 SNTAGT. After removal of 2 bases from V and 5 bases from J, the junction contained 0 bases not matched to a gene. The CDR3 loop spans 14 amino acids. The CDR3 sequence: CASSDGTDNSPLHF. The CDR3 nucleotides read TGTGCCAGCAGTGACGGGACAGATAATTCACCCCTCCACTTT.

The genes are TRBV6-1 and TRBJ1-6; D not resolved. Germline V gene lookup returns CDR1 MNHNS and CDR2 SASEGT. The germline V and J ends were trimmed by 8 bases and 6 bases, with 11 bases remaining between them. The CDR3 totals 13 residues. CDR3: CASREHGNSPLHF. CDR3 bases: TGTGCCAGCCGGGAACACGGTAATTCACCCCTCCACTTT.

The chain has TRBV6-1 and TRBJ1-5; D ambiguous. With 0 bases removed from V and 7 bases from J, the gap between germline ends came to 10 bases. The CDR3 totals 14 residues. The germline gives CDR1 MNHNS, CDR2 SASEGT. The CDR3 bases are TGTGCCAGCAGTGAAGCCCGGGTACCCCAGCCCCAGCATTTT. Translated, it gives CASSEARVPQPQHF.

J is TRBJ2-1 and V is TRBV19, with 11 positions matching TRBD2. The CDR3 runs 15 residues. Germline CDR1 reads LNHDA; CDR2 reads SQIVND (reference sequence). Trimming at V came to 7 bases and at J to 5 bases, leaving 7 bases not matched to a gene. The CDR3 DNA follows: TGTGCCAGTAAATTAAGACTAGCGGGGAACAATGAGCAGTTCTTC. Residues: CASKLRLAGNNEQFF.

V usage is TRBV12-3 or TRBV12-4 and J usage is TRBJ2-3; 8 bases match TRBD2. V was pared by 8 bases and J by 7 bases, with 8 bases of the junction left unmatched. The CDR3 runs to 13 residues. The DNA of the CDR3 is TGTGCCAGCTTAGCGGGGCCTCACTATACGCAGTATTTT. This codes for CASLAGPHYTQYF.